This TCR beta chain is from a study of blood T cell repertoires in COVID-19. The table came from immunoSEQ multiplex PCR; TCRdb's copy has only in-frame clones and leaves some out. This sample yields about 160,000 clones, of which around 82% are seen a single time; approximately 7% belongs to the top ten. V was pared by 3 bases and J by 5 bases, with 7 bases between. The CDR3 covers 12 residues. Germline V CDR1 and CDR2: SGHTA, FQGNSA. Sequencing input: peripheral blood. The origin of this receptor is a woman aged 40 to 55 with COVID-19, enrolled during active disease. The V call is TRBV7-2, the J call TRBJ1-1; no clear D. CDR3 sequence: CASSFSATEAFF. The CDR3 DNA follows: TGTGCCAGCAGCTTTTCTGCGACTGAAGCTTTCTTT. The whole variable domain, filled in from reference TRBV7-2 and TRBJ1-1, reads GAGVSQSPSNKVTEKGKDVELRCDPISGHTALYWYRQSLGQGLEFLIYFQGNSAPDKSGLPSDRFSAERTGGSVSTLTIQRTQQEDSAVYLCASSFSATEAFFGQGTRLTVV.